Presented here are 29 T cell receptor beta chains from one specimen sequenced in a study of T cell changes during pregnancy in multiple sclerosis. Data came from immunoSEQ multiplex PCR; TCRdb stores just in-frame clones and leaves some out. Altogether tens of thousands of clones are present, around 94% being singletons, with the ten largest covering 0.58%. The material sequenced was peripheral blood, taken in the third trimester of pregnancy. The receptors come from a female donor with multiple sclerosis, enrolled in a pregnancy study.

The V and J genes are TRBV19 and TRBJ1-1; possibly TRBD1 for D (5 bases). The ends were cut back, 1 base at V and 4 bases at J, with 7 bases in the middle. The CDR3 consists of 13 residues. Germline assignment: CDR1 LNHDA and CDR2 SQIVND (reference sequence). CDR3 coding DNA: TGTGCCAGTAGTATAGGACAGCGCACTGAAGCTTTCTTT. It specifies CASSIGQRTEAFF.

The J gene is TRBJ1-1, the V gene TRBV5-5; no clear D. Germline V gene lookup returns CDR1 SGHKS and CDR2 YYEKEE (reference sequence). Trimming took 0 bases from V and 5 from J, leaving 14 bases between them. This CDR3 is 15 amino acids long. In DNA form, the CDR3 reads TGTGCCAGCAGCTTGGTTTATTTCATCGGGACTGAAGCTTTCTTT. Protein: CASSLVYFIGTEAFF.

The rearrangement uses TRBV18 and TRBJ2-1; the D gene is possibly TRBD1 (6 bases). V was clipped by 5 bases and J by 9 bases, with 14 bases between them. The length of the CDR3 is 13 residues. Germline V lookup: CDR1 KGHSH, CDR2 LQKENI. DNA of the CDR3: TGTGCCAGCTCATTCGGACAGCCAGGTGAGCAGTTCTTC. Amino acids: CASSFGQPGEQFF.

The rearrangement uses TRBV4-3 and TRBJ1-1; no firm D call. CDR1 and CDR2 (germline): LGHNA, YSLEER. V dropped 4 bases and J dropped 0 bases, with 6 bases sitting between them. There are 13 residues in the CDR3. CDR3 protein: CASSPSLNTEAFF. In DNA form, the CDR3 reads TGCGCCAGCAGCCCCAGTTTGAACACTGAAGCTTTCTTT.

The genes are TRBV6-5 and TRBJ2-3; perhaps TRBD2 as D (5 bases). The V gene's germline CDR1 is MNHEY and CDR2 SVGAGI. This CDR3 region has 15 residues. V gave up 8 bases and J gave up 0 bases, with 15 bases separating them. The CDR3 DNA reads TGTGCCAGCGGAAGTCTAGCATCTAGCACAGATACGCAGTATTTT. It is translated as CASGSLASSTDTQYF.

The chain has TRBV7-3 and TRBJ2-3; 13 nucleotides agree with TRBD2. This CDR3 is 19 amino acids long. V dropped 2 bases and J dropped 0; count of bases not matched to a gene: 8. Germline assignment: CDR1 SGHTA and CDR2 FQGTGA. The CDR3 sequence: CASSLEGTSGVASTDTQYF. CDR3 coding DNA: TGTGCCAGCAGCTTAGAAGGGACTAGCGGGGTCGCTAGCACAGATACGCAGTATTTT.

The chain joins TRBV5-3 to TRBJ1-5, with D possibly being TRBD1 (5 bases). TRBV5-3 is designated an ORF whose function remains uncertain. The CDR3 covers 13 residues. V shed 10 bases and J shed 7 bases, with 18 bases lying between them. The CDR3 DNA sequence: TGTGCCGTCCTAGGGGCCCAGGGACAGCCCCAGCATTTT. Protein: CAVLGAQGQPQHF.

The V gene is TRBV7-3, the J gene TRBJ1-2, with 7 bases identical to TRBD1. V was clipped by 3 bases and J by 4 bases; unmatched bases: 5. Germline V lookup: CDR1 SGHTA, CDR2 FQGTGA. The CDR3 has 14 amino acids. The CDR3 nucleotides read TGTGCCAGCAGCTTCTTTGACAGGGCCTATGGCTACACCTTC. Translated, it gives CASSFFDRAYGYTF.

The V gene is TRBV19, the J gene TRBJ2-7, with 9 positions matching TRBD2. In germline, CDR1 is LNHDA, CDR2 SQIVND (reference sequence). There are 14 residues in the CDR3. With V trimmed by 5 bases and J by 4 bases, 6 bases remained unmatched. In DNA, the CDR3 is TGTGCCAGTAGTGTAGCGGGGGACTCTTACGAGCAGTACTTC. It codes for CASSVAGDSYEQYF.

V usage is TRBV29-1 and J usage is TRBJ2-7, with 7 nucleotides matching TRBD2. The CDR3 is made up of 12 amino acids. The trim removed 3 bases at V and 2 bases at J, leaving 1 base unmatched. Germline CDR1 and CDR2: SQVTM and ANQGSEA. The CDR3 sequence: CSVETSPYEQYF. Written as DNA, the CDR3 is TGCAGCGTTGAGACTAGCCCCTACGAGCAGTACTTC.

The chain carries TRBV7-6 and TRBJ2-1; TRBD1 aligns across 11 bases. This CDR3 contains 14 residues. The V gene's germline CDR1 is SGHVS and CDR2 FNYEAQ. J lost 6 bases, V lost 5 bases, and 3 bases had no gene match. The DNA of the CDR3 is TGTGCCAGCAGCCTCGGGACAGGGGGCAATGAGCAGTTCTTC. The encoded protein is CASSLGTGGNEQFF.

The CDR3 nucleotides are TGTGCCAGCAGCGGGGCCGGTGGTTCTGGGGCCAACGTCCTGACTTTC. It translates to CASSGAGGSGANVLTF. The V call is TRBV5-6, the J call TRBJ2-6; D perhaps matches TRBD1 (5 bases). The germline CDR1 and CDR2 sequences are SGHDT and YYEEEE. This CDR3 has 16 residues. V lost 4 bases, J lost 1 base, and 12 bases lay in between.

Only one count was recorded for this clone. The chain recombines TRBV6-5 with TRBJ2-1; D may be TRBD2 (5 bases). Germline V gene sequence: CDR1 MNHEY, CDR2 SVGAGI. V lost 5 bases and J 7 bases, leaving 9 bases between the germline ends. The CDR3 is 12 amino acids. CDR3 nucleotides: TGTGCCAGCAGTAAAACTAGGAATGAGCAGTTCTTC. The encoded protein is CASSKTRNEQFF.

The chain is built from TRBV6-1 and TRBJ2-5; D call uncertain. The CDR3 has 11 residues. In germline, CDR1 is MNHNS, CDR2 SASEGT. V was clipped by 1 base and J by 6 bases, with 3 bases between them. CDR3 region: CASSEGQTQYF. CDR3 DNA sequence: TGTGCCAGCAGTGAAGGGCAGACCCAGTACTTC.

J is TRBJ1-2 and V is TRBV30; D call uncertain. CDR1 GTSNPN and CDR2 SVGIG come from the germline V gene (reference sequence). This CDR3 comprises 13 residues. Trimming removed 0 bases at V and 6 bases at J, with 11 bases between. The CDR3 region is CAWSVRHGNGYTF. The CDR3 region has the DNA TGTGCCTGGAGTGTACGGCACGGGAATGGCTACACCTTC.

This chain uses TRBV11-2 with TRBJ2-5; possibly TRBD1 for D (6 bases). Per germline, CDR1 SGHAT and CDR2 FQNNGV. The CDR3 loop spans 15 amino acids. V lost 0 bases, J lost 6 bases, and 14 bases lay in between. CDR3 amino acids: CASSLEQGRQQTQYF. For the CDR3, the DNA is TGTGCCAGCAGCTTAGAACAGGGTCGGCAGCAGACCCAGTACTTC.

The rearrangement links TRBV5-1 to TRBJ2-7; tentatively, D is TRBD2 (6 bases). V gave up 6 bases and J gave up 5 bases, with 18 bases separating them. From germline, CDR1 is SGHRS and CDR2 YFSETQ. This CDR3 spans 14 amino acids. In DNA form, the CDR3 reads TGCGCCAGCACGGAGGGAGGTCTGGTGAACGAGCAGTACTTC. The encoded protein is CASTEGGLVNEQYF. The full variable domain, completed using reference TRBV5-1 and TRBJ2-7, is KAGVTQTPRYLIKTRGQQVTLSCSPISGHRSVSWYQQTPGQGLQFLFEYFSETQRNKGNFPGRFSGRQFSNSRSEMNVSTLELGDSALYLCASTEGGLVNEQYFGPGTRLTVT.

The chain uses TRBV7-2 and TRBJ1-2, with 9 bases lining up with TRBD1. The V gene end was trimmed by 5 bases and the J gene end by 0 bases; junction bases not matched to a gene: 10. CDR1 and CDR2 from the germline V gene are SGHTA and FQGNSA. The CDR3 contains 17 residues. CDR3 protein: CASSTQGAASANYGYTF. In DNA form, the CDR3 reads TGTGCCAGCAGCACACAGGGGGCGGCTTCGGCTAACTATGGCTACACCTTC. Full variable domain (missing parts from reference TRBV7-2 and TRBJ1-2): GAGVSQSPSNKVTEKGKDVELRCDPISGHTALYWYRQSLGQGLEFLIYFQGNSAPDKSGLPSDRFSAERTGGSVSTLTIQRTQQEDSAVYLCASSTQGAASANYGYTFGSGTRLTVV.

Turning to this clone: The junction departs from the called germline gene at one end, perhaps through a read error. CDR3 in amino acids: CASSLGTNSGNTIYF. The CDR3 bases are TGTGCTAGCAGCTTAGGGACAAACTCTGGAAACACCATATATTTT. This chain uses TRBV7-7 with TRBJ1-3, with D possibly matching TRBD1 (6 bases). Looked up from germline, CDR1 is SSHAT and CDR2 is FNYEAQ (reference sequence). The CDR3 length is 15 residues.

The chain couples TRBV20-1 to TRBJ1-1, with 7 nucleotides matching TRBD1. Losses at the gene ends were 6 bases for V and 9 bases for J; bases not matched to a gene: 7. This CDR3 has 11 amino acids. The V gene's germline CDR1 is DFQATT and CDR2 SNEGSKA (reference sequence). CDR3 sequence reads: CSAYRGGKAFF. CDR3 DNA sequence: TGCAGTGCGTACAGGGGCGGAAAAGCTTTCTTT.

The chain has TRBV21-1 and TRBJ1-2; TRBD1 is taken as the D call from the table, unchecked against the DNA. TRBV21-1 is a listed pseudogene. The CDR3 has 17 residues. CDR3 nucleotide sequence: TGTGCCAGCAGCAAAGAATGGCGGGACAGTAATAACTATGGCTACACCTTC. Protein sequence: CASSKEWRDSNNYGYTF.

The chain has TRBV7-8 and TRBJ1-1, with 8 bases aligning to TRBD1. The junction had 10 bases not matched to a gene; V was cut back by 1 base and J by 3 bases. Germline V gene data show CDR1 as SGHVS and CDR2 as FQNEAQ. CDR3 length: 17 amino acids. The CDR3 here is CASSLGRGGTGYTEAFF. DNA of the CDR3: TGTGCCAGCAGCTTAGGGCGGGGGGGGACAGGATACACTGAAGCTTTCTTT.

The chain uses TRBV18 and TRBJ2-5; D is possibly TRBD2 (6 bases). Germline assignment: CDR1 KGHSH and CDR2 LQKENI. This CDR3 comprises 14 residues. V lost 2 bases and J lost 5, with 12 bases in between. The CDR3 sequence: CASSPAGGKETQYF. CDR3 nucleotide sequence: TGTGCCAGCTCACCAGCGGGCGGGAAGGAGACCCAGTACTTC. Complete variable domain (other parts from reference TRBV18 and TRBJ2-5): NAGVMQNPRHLVRRRGQEARLRCSPMKGHSHVYWYRQLPEEGLKFMVYLQKENIIDESGMPKERFSAEFPKEGPSILRIQQVVRGDSAAYFCASSPAGGKETQYFGPGTRLLVL.

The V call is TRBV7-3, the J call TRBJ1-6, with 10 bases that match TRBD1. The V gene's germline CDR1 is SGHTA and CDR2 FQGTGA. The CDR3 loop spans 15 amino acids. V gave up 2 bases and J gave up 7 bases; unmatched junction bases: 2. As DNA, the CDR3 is TGTGCCAGCAGCTTAGACAGGGGGCGCAATTCACCCCTCCACTTT. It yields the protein CASSLDRGRNSPLHF.

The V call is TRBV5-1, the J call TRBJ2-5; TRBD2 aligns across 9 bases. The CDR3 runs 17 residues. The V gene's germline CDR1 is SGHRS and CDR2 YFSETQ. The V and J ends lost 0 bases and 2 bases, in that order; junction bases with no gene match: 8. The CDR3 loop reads CASSLVGSGGRQETQYF. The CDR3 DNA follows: TGCGCCAGCAGCTTGGTCGGTAGCGGGGGCCGGCAAGAGACCCAGTACTTC.

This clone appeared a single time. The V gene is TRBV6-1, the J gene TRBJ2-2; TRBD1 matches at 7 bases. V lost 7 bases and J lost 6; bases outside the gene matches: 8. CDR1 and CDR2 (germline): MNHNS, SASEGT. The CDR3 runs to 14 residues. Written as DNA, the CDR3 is TGTGCCAGCACCTTATACACAGGGGCCGGGGAGCTGTTTTTT. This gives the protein CASTLYTGAGELFF.

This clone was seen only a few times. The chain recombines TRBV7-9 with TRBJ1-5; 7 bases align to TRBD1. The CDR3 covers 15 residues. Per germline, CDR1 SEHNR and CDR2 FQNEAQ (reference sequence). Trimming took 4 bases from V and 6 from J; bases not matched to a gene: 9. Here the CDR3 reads CASSSDRDRGQPQHF. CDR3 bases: TGTGCCAGCAGCTCAGACCGGGACAGAGGTCAGCCCCAGCATTTT.

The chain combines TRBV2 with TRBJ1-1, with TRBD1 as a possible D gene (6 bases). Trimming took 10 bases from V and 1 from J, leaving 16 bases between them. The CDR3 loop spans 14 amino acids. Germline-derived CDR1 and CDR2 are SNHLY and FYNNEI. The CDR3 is CAIVRRGGNTEAFF. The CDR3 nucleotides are TGTGCCATCGTACGGAGGGGGGGGAACACTGAAGCTTTCTTT.

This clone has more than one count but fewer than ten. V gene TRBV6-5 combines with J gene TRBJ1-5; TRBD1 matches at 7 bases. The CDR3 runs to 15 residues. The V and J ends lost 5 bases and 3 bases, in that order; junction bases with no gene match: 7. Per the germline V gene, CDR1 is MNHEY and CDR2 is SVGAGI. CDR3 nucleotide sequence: TGTGCCAGCAGTGTGGACAGGAATCACAATCAGCCCCAGCATTTT. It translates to CASSVDRNHNQPQHF.